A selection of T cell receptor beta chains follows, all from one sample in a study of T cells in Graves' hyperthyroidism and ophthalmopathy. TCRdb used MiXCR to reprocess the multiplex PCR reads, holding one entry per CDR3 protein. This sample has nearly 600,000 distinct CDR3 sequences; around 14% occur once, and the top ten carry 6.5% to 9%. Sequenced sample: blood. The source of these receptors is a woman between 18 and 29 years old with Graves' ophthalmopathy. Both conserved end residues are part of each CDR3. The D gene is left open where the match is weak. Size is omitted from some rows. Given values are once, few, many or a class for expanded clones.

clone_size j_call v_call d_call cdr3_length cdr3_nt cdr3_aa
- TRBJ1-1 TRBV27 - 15 TGTGCCAGCAGTTACCCCGGGACCCCCGACACTGAAGCTTTCTTT CASSYPGTPDTEAFF
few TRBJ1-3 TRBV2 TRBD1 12 TGTGCCAGCAGAGAACAGGGGAACACCATATATTTT CASREQGNTIYF
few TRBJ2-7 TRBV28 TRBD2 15 TGTGCCAGCAGTTTAGAGGTAGCGGGAGGCTCCGGGCAGTACTTC CASSLEVAGGSGQYF
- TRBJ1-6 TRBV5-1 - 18 TGCGCCAGCAGCTTGGCAGGCTCTACTGAAGGATGGTTCGACCCCCTCCACTTT CASSLAGSTEGWFDPLHF
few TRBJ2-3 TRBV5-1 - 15 TGCGCCAGCAGCGTGACGGGGGGCCGAGCAGATACGCAGTATTTT CASSVTGGRADTQYF
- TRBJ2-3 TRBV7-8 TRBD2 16 TGTGCCAGCAGCTGGTATAGCGGGAGTAAAACAGATACGCAGTATTTT CASSWYSGSKTDTQYF
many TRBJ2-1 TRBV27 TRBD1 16 TGTGCCAGCAGCCTACTCCGGGACAGGGCCTACAATGAGCAGTTCTTC CASSLLRDRAYNEQFF
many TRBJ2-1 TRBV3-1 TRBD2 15 TGTGCCAGCAGCCAAGGGACTAGCGCCTACAATGAGCAGTTCTTC CASSQGTSAYNEQFF
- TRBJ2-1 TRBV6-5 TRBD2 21 TGTGCCAGCAGTTACTCGAAGGGACTAGCGGGAGTTTACCCAATGGGGGATGAGCAGTTCTTC CASSYSKGLAGVYPMGDEQFF
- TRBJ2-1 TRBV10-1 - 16 TGCGCCAGCAGGGAATACGAGGTGGGGGGTCACAATGAGCAGTTCTTC CASREYEVGGHNEQFF
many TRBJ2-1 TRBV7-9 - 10 TGTGCCAGTGGGAGAGGTGAGCAGTTCTTC CASGRGEQFF
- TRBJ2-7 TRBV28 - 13 TGTGCCAGTTTTTCAGGGAGCTCCTACGAGCAGTACTTC CASFSGSSYEQYF
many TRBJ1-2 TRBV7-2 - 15 TGTGCCAGCAGCTTAGGCTGGTGGGACCTCAGCCACTACACCTTC CASSLGWWDLSHYTF
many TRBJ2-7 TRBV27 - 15 TGTGCCAGCAGTCCCGATGACGTTACCGACTCCGAGCAGTACTTC CASSPDDVTDSEQYF
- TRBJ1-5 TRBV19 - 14 TGTGCCAGTGATCGGAGACGTAGCAATCAGCCCCAGCATTTT CASDRRRSNQPQHF
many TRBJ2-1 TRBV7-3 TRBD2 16 TGTGCCAGCAGCACGGGACTAGCGGGACTCTACAATGAGCAGTTCTTC CASSTGLAGLYNEQFF
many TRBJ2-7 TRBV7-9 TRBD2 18 TGTGCCAGCAGCTTAGTAGCGGGAGGGCCAAGGGAGTACTACGAGCAGTACTTC CASSLVAGGPREYYEQYF
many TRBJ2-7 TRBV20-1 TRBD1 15 TGCAGTGCTAGTGAGGCGACAGGGGGTGGCTACGAGCAGTACTTC CSASEATGGGYEQYF
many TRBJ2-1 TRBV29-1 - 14 TGCAGCGTTGAGGGCCATGGATCCTACAATGAGCAGTTCTTC CSVEGHGSYNEQFF
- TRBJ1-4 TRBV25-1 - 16 TGTGCCAGCAGTGATGACCCAACAGGAGATAATGAAAAACTGTTTTTT CASSDDPTGDNEKLFF
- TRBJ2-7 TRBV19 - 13 TGTGCCAGTAGCCTCGTCCTGGCCTACGAGCAGTACTTC CASSLVLAYEQYF
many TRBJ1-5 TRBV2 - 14 TGTGCCAGCAGTCTCGACAGCTCGAATCAGCCCCAGCATTTT CASSLDSSNQPQHF
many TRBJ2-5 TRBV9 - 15 TGTGCCAGCAGCGACGGGCTGGGGGGCCCAGAGACCCAGTACTTC CASSDGLGGPETQYF
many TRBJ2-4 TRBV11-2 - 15 TGTGCCAGCAGCAAGACAGGAGTAGCCAAAAACATTCAGTACTTC CASSKTGVAKNIQYF
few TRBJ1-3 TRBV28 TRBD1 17 TGTGCCAGTGGGACAGCCATAAATAGGGGCTCTGGAAACACCATATATTTT CASGTAINRGSGNTIYF
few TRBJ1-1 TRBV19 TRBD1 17 TGTGCCAGTAGTATACCCCACCGGACAGGGCTGAACACTGAAGCTTTCTTT CASSIPHRTGLNTEAFF
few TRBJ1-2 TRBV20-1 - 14 TGCAGTGCTAAAAGACAGCCCGGTGGAAGTGGCTACACCTTC CSAKRQPGGSGYTF
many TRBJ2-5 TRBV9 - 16 TGTGCCAGCAGTGCCTCCTCGGGTTTGGAGGGAGAGACCCAGTACTTC CASSASSGLEGETQYF
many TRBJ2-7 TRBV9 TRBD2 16 TGTGCCAGCAGCGTAGGGGGACTAGCGGGAGAGTACGAGCAGTACTTC CASSVGGLAGEYEQYF
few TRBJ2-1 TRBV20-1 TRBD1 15 TGCAGTGCACGCACCCGGACAGGGAGTCCCAATGAGCAGTTCTTC CSARTRTGSPNEQFF
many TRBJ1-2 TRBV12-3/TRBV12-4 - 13 TGTGCCAGCAGTCCGCAACACCTGGGGACCTACACCTTC CASSPQHLGTYTF
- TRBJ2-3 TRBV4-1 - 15 TGCGCCAGCAGCCAAGAGGGTTGGGGCACAGATACGCAGTATTTT CASSQEGWGTDTQYF
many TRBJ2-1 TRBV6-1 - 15 TGTGCCAGCAGTCCCTCAGGGATGGGTTACAATGAGCAGTTCTTC CASSPSGMGYNEQFF
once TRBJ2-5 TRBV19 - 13 TGTGCCAGCCGGACTCCCAAGCAAGAGACCCAGTACTTC CASRTPKQETQYF
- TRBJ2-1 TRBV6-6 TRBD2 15 TGTGCCAGCAGTTACGAGGCTAGCGGTTACAATGAGCAGTTCTTC CASSYEASGYNEQFF
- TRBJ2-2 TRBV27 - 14 TGTGCCAGCAGTTTTCGGGCCGCGATCGGGGAGCTGTTTTTT CASSFRAAIGELFF
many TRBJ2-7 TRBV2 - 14 TGTGCCAGCAGTGAGGGACACCACTCCTACGAGCAGTACTTC CASSEGHHSYEQYF
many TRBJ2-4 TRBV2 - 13 TGTGCCTCCTCGAGGGCAGATTCAAACATTCAGTACTTC CASSRADSNIQYF
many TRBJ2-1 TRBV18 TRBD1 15 TGTGCCAGCTCTCTCCGGGACAGGGGGTACAATGAGCAGTTCTTC CASSLRDRGYNEQFF
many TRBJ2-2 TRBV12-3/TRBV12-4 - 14 TGTGCCAGCAGTTCCCCCAGGGACACCGGGGAGCTGTTTTTT CASSSPRDTGELFF
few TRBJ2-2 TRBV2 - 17 TGTGCCAGCTCACCGGGTCCCCGGCGGGAGAACACCGGGGAGCTGTTTTTT CASSPGPRRENTGELFF
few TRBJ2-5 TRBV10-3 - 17 TGTGCCATCAGTGAGTTATCAAAATCGGGGTACCAAGAGACCCAGTACTTC CAISELSKSGYQETQYF
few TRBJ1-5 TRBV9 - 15 TGTGCCAGCAGCGTAGCTGGGGGGGTAGGTCAGCCCCAGCATTTT CASSVAGGVGQPQHF
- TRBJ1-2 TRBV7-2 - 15 TGTGCCAGCAGCTGGACCCCCATAGGGTACTATGGCTACACCTTC CASSWTPIGYYGYTF
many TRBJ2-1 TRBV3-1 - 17 TGTGCCAGCAGCCCCGGCCTCTACTACCCTACCTACAATGAGCAGTTCTTC CASSPGLYYPTYNEQFF
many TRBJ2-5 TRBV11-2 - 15 TGTGCCAGCAGCTTACAGGCGCGGGCCCAAGAGACCCAGTACTTC CASSLQARAQETQYF
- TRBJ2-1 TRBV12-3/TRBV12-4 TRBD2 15 TGTGCCAGCAGCACCCATAGCGGGACCTACAATGAGCAGTTCTTC CASSTHSGTYNEQFF
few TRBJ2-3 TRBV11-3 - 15 TGTGCCAGCAGCCCCGACTCCATCGGCACAGATACGCAGTATTTT CASSPDSIGTDTQYF
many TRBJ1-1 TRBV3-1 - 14 TGTGCCAGCAGCCAAGGCGGGACACCAAAAGGGGCTTTCTTT CASSQGGTPKGAFF
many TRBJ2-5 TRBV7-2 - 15 TGTGCCAGCAGCGTACAGGGTATCCCCCCCGAGACCCAGTACTTC CASSVQGIPPETQYF
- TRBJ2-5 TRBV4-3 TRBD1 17 TGCGCCAGCAGCCAAGATTACGTGGACAGGGGGCGAGAGACCCAGTACTTC CASSQDYVDRGRETQYF
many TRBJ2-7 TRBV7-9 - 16 TGTGCCAGCAGTCACGGTCGGGGGACAGAACTATACGAGCAGTACTTC CASSHGRGTELYEQYF